Below are 25 T cell receptor beta chains sequenced from a single sample in a study of T cells after yellow fever vaccination (dated by TCRdb to about 2019). Libraries were made using 5' RACE. The instrument given in TCRdb is Illumina NovaSeq 6000. TCRdb trimmed the raw reads at Q25, called clones with MiXCR and kept productive beta chains. Merged by CDR3 protein, the rows form single entries marked with the most common genes and DNA. This sample lists 350,000 to 450,000 distinct CDR3 sequences; roughly a sixth were detected once. The leading ten clones occupy 15% to 20% of the sample. Sample treatment or condition, as interpreted from the label and publication: live attenuated yellow fever vaccine strain. This sample comprised PBMCs, obtained before the yellow fever booster vaccination. The origin of the receptors is a man aged 18 to 30 who received the YFV17D yellow fever vaccine.

The V call is TRBV5-1, the J call TRBJ1-6; D is unresolved. The CDR3 spans 14 residues. Per germline, CDR1 SGHRS and CDR2 YFSETQ. V lost 0 bases and J 2 bases, leaving 3 bases between the germline ends. The CDR3 bases are TGCGCCAGCAGCTTGGACACCTATAATTCACCCCTCCACTTT. Protein product: CASSLDTYNSPLHF.

This clonotype was counted many times. This chain connects TRBV4-3 to TRBJ2-3; no firm D call. The CDR3 runs 15 residues. Deletions cut 0 bases from V and 2 bases from J, with 9 bases between. Per the germline V gene, CDR1 is LGHNA and CDR2 is YSLEER. The CDR3 bases are TGCGCCAGCAGCCAAGAACCCCAGGACACAGATACGCAGTATTTT. Its protein is CASSQEPQDTDTQYF.

In this sample, this clonotype turned up a few times. V and J are TRBV4-3 and TRBJ2-3, with a possible D match to TRBD2 (6 bases). Germline loops: CDR1 LGHNA, CDR2 YSLEER. V was shortened by 4 bases and J by 7 bases, with 12 bases between the two germline ends. The CDR3 extends over 13 amino acids. CDR3 region: CASSPEEGNTQYF. CDR3 coding DNA: TGCGCCAGCAGCCCCGAGGAGGGGAATACGCAGTATTTT.

The gene calls are TRBV20-1 and TRBJ2-7; D is uncertain. V lost 3 bases and J 4 bases, leaving 7 bases between the germline ends. The germline CDR1 and CDR2 sequences are DFQATT and SNEGSKA (reference sequence). This CDR3 region has 11 residues. CDR3 sequence: CSASSRYEQYV. The CDR3 DNA is TGCAGTGCTAGCAGTCGATACGAGCAGTACGTC.

This clonotype was picked up a small number of times. The chain couples TRBV12-3 or TRBV12-4 to TRBJ1-3; 7 bases agree with TRBD1. J lost 4 bases, V lost 4 bases, and 4 bases had no gene match. The CDR3 totals 14 residues. The CDR3 is CASSWTGSGNTIYF. The CDR3 DNA reads as TGTGCCAGCAGTTGGACAGGCTCAGGAAACACCATATATTTT.

This clonotype has more than one count but fewer than ten. The chain links TRBV6-5 to TRBJ2-6; D uncertain. With 0 bases removed from V and 2 bases from J, the gap between germline ends came to 11 bases. This CDR3 contains 17 residues. Per germline, CDR1 MNHEY and CDR2 SVGAGI. CDR3 nucleotide sequence: TGTGCCAGCAGTTACTCACCAGACTGGGCTGGGGCCAACGTCCTGACTTTC. Amino acids: CASSYSPDWAGANVLTF.

The chain recombines TRBV5-6 with TRBJ2-3; 10 bases align to TRBD2. Per the germline V gene, CDR1 is SGHDT and CDR2 is YYEEEE. The CDR3 is 17 residues long. Trimming took 4 bases from V and 1 from J; bases not matched to a gene: 9. The CDR3 sequence: CASSRRERGGRTDTQYF. The DNA of the CDR3 is TGTGCCAGCAGCCGGCGGGAGCGGGGGGGCCGCACAGATACGCAGTATTTT.

The chain combines TRBV14 with TRBJ2-5, with D perhaps TRBD1 (5 bases). Trimming took 0 bases from V and 3 from J, leaving 17 bases between them. In germline, CDR1 is SGHDN, CDR2 FVKESK. The CDR3 sequence is 17 residues long. CDR3 in amino acids: CASSQDRSVGREETQYF. The DNA for the CDR3 is TGTGCCAGCAGCCAAGATAGGTCGGTTGGCAGGGAAGAGACCCAGTACTTC.

In its sample, this clonotype was seen many times. The chain carries TRBV29-1 and TRBJ2-1, with 9 bases fitting TRBD2. The CDR3 runs 14 residues. V was clipped by 5 bases and J by 5 bases; unmatched bases: 7. Germline assignment: CDR1 SQVTM and CDR2 ANQGSEA. The CDR3 DNA sequence: TGCAGCGTTTCCCTAGCGGGGATTAACAATGAGCAGTTCTTC. It encodes CSVSLAGINNEQFF.

This clonotype was found a few times. This chain joins TRBV12-3 or TRBV12-4 and TRBJ1-2; 8 bases map to TRBD1. V lost 6 bases and J lost 8; bases outside the gene matches: 8. This CDR3 spans 13 amino acids. CDR3 protein: CASSWDRILGYTF. CDR3 coding DNA: TGTGCCAGCAGCTGGGACAGGATCCTCGGCTACACCTTC.

The chain uses TRBV11-2 and TRBJ2-1; 7 bases fit TRBD1. The CDR3 consists of 15 residues. The V and J ends lost 4 bases and 7 bases, in that order; junction bases with no gene match: 10. CDR1 is SGHAT and CDR2 is FQNNGV in the germline V gene. In DNA, the CDR3 is TGTGCCAGCAGCTATATACAGGGGCGACGGAATGAGCAGTTCTTC. Amino acid sequence: CASSYIQGRRNEQFF.

The rearrangement uses TRBV5-1 and TRBJ2-5; 9 bases map to TRBD1. Germline-derived CDR1 and CDR2 are SGHRS and YFSETQ. Germline trimming cut 4 bases from V and 5 bases from J; bases unmatched to any gene: 12. This CDR3 has 16 amino acids. CDR3 in amino acids: CASSRGTGTRAETQYF. CDR3 coding DNA: TGCGCCAGCAGCCGGGGGACAGGGACGAGAGCTGAGACCCAGTACTTC.

The chain combines TRBV12-3 or TRBV12-4 with TRBJ2-5; D not certain. V lost 3 bases and J 4 bases, leaving 9 bases between the germline ends. The CDR3 is made up of 13 amino acids. The CDR3 region is CASSLRHLETQYF. The DNA for the CDR3 is TGTGCCAGCAGTTTGAGGCACCTAGAGACCCAGTACTTC.

This clonotype was counted only a few times. The chain is built from TRBV3-1 and TRBJ2-3; D is uncertain. Between the trimmed V and J ends, which lost 3 bases and 6 bases, there was a span of 7 bases. The CDR3 runs to 12 residues. Germline CDR1 LGHDT, CDR2 YNNKEL (reference sequence). CDR3 protein: CASSHGKDTQYF. CDR3 DNA sequence: TGTGCCAGCAGCCATGGCAAGGATACGCAGTATTTT.

The chain couples TRBV10-3 to TRBJ2-3; 9 bases align to TRBD1. V trimming: 6 bases; J trimming: 4 bases; junction bases outside the gene matches: 5. The germline V gene encodes CDR1 ENHRY and CDR2 SYGVKD. This CDR3 is 14 amino acids long. The CDR3 sequence is CAIRGTGTPDTQYF. CDR3 coding DNA: TGTGCCATCAGGGGGACAGGGACGCCAGATACGCAGTATTTT.

This clonotype was counted only a few times. The genes are TRBV7-2 and TRBJ2-4; D might be TRBD1 or TRBD2, each matching 6 bases. The CDR3 loop spans 14 amino acids. Germline CDR1 is SGHTA and CDR2 is FQGNSA. V lost 5 bases and J lost 8, with 16 bases in between. CDR3 DNA: TGTGCCAGCAGCCAGAGCTCGGAGGGGGACATTCAGTACTTC. Protein sequence: CASSQSSEGDIQYF. Full variable domain (remainder filled in from reference TRBV7-2 and TRBJ2-4): GAGVSQSPSNKVTEKGKDVELRCDPISGHTALYWYRQSLGQGLEFLIYFQGNSAPDKSGLPSDRFSAERTGGSVSTLTIQRTQQEDSAVYLCASSQSSEGDIQYFGAGTRLSVL.

This chain connects TRBV29-1 to TRBJ2-6; D gene unclear. The CDR3 consists of 16 residues. The germline gives CDR1 SQVTM, CDR2 ANQGSEA. V was cut by 2 bases and J by 0 bases, with 11 bases left in between. The CDR3 loop is CSVELGGSSGANVLTF. Written as DNA, the CDR3 is TGCAGCGTTGAACTAGGCGGCAGCTCTGGGGCCAACGTCCTGACTTTC.

This chain joins TRBV12-3 or TRBV12-4 and TRBJ2-5; a weak D match, TRBD2 (6 bases). There are 11 residues in the CDR3. The V end was cut by 6 bases, the J end by 8 bases, with 10 bases between. CDR3 nucleotides: TGTGCCAGCAGGTTGGGGGGTACCCAGTACTTC. Translating it yields CASRLGGTQYF.

The V gene is TRBV7-2, the J gene TRBJ1-1; D remains unclear. This CDR3 region has 14 residues. Trimming took 3 bases from V and 2 from J, leaving 10 bases between them. Germline-derived CDR1 and CDR2 are SGHTA and FQGNSA. The CDR3 loop reads CASSLYGLNTEAFF. As DNA, the CDR3 is TGTGCCAGCAGCTTGTACGGACTAAACACTGAAGCTTTCTTT.

The V gene is TRBV18, the J gene TRBJ2-7; D perhaps matches TRBD1 (5 bases). The germline V gene encodes CDR1 KGHSH and CDR2 LQKENI. The CDR3 sequence is 15 residues long. V was clipped by 2 bases and J by 3 bases, with 14 bases between them. The CDR3 DNA reads as TGTGCCAGCTCACCAAGGCAGGGAATTTACTACGAGCAGTACGTC. Its protein is CASSPRQGIYYEQYV.

The chain is built from TRBV4-2 and TRBJ1-1, with TRBD1 matching over 8 bases. The length of the CDR3 is 16 residues. The V segment lost 0 bases and the J segment 10 bases; nucleotides outside the gene matches: 13. CDR1 LGHNA and CDR2 YNFKEQ come from the germline V gene. As DNA, the CDR3 is TGTGCCAGCAGCCAAGATTATACACAGGGGGTTAACGGAGCTTTCTTT. Its protein product is CASSQDYTQGVNGAFF.

The genes are TRBV6-2 or TRBV6-3 and TRBJ2-7; 7 nucleotides align to TRBD1. The CDR3 totals 14 residues. The junction had 3 bases not matched to a gene; V was cut back by 3 bases and J by 1 base. CDR1 MNHEY and CDR2 SVGEGT come from the germline V gene. Here the CDR3 DNA reads TGTGCCAGCAGTTATACAGGGGTTTCCTACGAGCAGTACTTC. Its translation is CASSYTGVSYEQYF.

This clonotype has only a few counts. This sequence joins TRBV7-9 and TRBJ1-1, with a possible D match to TRBD1 (6 bases). CDR1 and CDR2 (germline): SEHNR, FQNEAQ (reference sequence). Trimming cost V 5 bases and J 4 bases, with 17 bases left between them. CDR3 length: 15 residues. Written as DNA, the CDR3 is TGTGCCAGCAGCCCCGTCGCGGGGGGGGCCACTGAAGCTTTCTTT. This sequence encodes CASSPVAGGATEAFF.

The V and J genes are TRBV6-2 or TRBV6-3 and TRBJ2-3; TRBD2 matches at 9 bases. The CDR3 is 14 amino acids. With V trimmed by 8 bases and J by 4 bases, 7 bases remained unmatched. The germline V gene encodes CDR1 MNHEY and CDR2 SVGEGT. In nucleotides, the CDR3 is TGTGCCAGCGGCGGGACTAGCAGGGCAGATACGCAGTATTTT. This sequence encodes CASGGTSRADTQYF.

The sample holds a few counts of this clonotype. V and J are TRBV9 and TRBJ1-2; D perhaps matches TRBD1 (5 bases). This CDR3 comprises 14 residues. The germline V gene encodes CDR1 SGDLS and CDR2 YYNGEE. V was trimmed by 0 bases and J by 1 base, leaving 7 bases between them. In DNA, the CDR3 is TGTGCCAGCAGCGTAGAGGGGTATAACTATGGCTACACCTTC. This sequence encodes CASSVEGYNYGYTF.